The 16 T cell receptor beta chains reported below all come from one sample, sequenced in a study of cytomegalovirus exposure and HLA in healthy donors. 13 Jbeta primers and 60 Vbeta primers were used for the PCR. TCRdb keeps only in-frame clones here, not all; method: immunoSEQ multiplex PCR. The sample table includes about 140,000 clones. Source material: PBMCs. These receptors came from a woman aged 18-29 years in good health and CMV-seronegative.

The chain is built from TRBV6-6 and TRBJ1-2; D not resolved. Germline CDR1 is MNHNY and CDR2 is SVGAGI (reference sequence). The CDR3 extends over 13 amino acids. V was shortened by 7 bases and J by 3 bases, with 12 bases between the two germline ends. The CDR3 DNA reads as TGTGCCAGCAAGAGTCAGGAACACTATGGCTACACCTTC. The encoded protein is CASKSQEHYGYTF.

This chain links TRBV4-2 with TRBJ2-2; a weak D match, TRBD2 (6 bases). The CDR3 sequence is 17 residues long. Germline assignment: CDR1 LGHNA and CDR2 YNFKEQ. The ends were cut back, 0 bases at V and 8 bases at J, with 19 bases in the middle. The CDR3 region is CASSQDLERAGSGELFF. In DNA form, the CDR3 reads TGTGCCAGCAGCCAAGATCTCGAAAGGGCGGGATCTGGGGAGCTGTTTTTT.

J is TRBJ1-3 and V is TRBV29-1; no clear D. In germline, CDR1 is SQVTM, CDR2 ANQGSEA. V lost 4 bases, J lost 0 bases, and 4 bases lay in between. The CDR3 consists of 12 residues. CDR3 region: CSVVLSGNTIYF. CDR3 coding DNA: TGCAGCGTTGTCCTCTCTGGAAACACCATATATTTT.

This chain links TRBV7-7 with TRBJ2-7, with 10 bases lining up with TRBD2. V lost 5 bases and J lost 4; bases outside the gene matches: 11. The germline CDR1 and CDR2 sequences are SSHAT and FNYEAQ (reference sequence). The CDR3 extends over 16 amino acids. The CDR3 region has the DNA TGTGCCAGCAGCCCCCCACTAGCGGGAAGAGGATACGAGCAGTACTTC. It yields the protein CASSPPLAGRGYEQYF.

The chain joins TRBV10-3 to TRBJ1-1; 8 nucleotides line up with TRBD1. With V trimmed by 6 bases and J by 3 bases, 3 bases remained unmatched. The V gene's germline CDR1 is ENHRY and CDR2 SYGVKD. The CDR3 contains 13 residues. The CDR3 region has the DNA TGTGCCATCAGCGTGGACAGGGACACTGAAGCTTTCTTT. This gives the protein CAISVDRDTEAFF.

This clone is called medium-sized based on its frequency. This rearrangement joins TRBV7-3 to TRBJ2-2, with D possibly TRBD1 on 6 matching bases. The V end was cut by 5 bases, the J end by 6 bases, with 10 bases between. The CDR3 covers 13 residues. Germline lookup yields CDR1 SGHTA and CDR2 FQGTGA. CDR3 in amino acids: CASSRQASGELFF. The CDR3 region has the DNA TGTGCCAGCAGCCGACAGGCGTCCGGGGAGCTGTTTTTT.

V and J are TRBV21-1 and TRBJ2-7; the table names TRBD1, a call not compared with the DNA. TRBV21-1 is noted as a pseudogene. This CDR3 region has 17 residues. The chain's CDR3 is CASSKRGCRTGPYEQYV. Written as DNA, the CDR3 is TGTGCCAGCAGCAAAAGGGGCTGTCGGACGGGTCCCTACGAGCAGTACGTC.

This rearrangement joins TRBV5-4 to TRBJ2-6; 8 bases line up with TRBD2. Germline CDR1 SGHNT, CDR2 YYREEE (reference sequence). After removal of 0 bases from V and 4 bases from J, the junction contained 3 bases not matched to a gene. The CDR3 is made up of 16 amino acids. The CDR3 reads CASSLGRGAGANVLTF. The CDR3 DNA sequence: TGTGCCAGCAGCTTGGGGCGGGGGGCCGGGGCCAACGTCCTGACTTTC.

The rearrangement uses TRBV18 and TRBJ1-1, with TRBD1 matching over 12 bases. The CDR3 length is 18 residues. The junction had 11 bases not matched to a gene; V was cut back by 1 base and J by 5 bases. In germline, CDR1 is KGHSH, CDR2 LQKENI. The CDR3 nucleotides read TGTGCCAGCTCACCACGCGGGACAGGGGGCGCGGGTGGTACTGAAGCTTTCTTT. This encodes CASSPRGTGGAGGTEAFF.

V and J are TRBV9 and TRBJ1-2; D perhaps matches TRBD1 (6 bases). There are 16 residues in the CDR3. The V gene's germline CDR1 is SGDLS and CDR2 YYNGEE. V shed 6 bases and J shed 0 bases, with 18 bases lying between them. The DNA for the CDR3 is TGTGCCAGCACCAACGGCGGACAGACGACTAACTATGGCTACACCTTC. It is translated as CASTNGGQTTNYGYTF.

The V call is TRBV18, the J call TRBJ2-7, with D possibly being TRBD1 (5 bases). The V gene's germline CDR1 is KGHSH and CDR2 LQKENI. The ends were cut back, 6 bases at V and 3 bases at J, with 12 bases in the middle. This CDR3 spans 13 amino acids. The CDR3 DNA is TGTGCCAGCTCCCGGACACCCGGCTACGAGCAGTACTTC. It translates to CASSRTPGYEQYF.

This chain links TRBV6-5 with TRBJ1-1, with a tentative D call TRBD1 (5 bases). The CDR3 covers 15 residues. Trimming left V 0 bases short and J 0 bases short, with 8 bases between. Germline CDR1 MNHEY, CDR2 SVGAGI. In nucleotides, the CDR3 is TGTGCCAGCAGTTACTCACCAGGGATGAACACTGAAGCTTTCTTT. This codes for CASSYSPGMNTEAFF.

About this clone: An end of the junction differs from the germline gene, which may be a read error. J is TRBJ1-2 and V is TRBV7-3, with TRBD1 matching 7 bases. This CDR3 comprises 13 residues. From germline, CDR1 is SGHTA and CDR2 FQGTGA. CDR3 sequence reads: CASSLTGDAGYTF. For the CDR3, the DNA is TGTGCCAGCAGCCTAACAGGGGATGCTGGCTACACCTTC.

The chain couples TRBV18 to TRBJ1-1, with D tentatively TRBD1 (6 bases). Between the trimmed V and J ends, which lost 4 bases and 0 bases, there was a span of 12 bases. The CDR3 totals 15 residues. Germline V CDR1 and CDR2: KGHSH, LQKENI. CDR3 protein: CASSQRTVMNTEAFF. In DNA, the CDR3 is TGTGCCAGCTCACAGCGGACAGTCATGAACACTGAAGCTTTCTTT. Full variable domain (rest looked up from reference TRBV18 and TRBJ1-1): NAGVMQNPRHLVRRRGQEARLRCSPMKGHSHVYWYRQLPEEGLKFMVYLQKENIIDESGMPKERFSAEFPKEGPSILRIQQVVRGDSAAYFCASSQRTVMNTEAFFGQGTRLTVV.

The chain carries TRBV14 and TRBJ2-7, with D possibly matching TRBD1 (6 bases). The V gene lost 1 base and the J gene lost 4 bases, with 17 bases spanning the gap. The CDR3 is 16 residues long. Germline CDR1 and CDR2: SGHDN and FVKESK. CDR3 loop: CASSQGIRGTPYEQYV. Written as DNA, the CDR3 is TGTGCCAGCAGCCAAGGTATCAGGGGAACCCCTTACGAGCAGTACGTC.

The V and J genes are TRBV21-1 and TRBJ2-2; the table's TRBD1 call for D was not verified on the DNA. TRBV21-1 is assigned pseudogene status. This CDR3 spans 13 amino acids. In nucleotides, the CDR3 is TGTGCCAGCACCCTACAGGGAACCGGGGAGCTGTTTTTT. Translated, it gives CASTLQGTGELFF.